This TCR beta chain was identified during a study of CD8 T cells in ankylosing spondylitis. Regarding the study as a whole: About 8 highly homologous variants formed a TCR beta motif that appeared characteristic of ankylosing spondylitis blood.

This clonotype was counted ten times or more. Its target is unknown. Relative to the germline gene, one junction end is altered; a read error may explain this. MiXCR was run by TCRdb on the 5' RACE reads, yielding one entry per CDR3 protein. The table lists under 250,000 distinct CDR3 sequences, under 8.5% of them singletons. The sequenced sample was blood, either unsorted or a sorted T cell fraction (not recorded which). The TCR was taken from a female donor with ankylosing spondylitis or in good health (not recorded which).

CDR3 in amino acids: CATGTGGGVAYNEQFF. The DNA of the CDR3 is TGTGCTACCGGGACAGGCGGGGGTGTCGCCTACAATGAGCAGTTCTTC. The chain employs TRBV20-1 and TRBJ2-1; D possibly corresponds to TRBD1 (8 bases). In germline, CDR1 is DFQATT, CDR2 SNEGSKA (reference sequence). This CDR3 is built from 16 residues.